Each of the 26 T cell receptor beta chains below was sequenced from the same sample in a study of cytomegalovirus exposure and HLA in healthy donors. The PCR contained 60 Vbeta and 13 Jbeta primers. TCRdb keeps only in-frame clones here, not all; method: immunoSEQ multiplex PCR. The repertoire has 120,000 to 150,000 clones, about three quarters of them found once; the top ten carry 3%. The specimen sequenced was PBMCs. The receptors originated from a man aged 35 to 55 in good health and CMV-seropositive.

CDR3 in amino acids: CASSPGHASQPQHF. CDR3 sequence (DNA): TGTGCCAGCAGCCCAGGACACGCGAGTCAGCCCCAGCATTTT. The rearrangement joins TRBV5-6 to TRBJ1-5; possible D gene TRBD1, 5 bases. Germline V gene lookup returns CDR1 SGHDT and CDR2 YYEEEE. The V and J ends lost 4 bases and 6 bases respectively, with 14 bases between them. This CDR3 contains 14 residues.

The rearrangement uses TRBV7-8 and TRBJ2-7; no reliable D call. V was shortened by 3 bases and J by 2 bases, with 8 bases between the two germline ends. Germline CDR1 is SGHVS and CDR2 is FQNEAQ. The CDR3 sequence is 13 residues long. CDR3 sequence reads: CASSFTETYEQYF. CDR3 DNA: TGTGCCAGCAGCTTTACGGAGACCTACGAGCAGTACTTC. Combining the CDR3 with reference TRBV7-8 and TRBJ2-7 gives the whole variable domain GAGVSQSPRYKVAKRGQDVALRCDPISGHVSLFWYQQALGQGPEFLTYFQNEAQLDKSGLPSDRFFAERPEGSVSTLKIQRTQQEDSAVYLCASSFTETYEQYFGPGTRLTVT.

This clone occurred once. This rearrangement joins TRBV19 to TRBJ2-5; 8 bases align to TRBD2. Germline V gives CDR1 LNHDA, CDR2 SQIVND (reference sequence). The length of the CDR3 is 15 residues. The trim removed 1 base at V and 5 bases at J, leaving 6 bases unmatched. The CDR3 here is CASSIGTSLAETQYF. Here the CDR3 DNA reads TGTGCCAGTAGTATAGGGACTAGCTTGGCGGAGACCCAGTACTTC.

The rearrangement uses TRBV11-2 and TRBJ2-5, with 7 bases aligning to TRBD1. TRBJ2-7 explains the end of the DNA better; the J call may be wrong. This CDR3 is built from 14 residues. Germline CDR1 is SGHAT and CDR2 is FQNNGV. In nucleotides, the CDR3 is TGTGCCAGCAGCCCCACGGGACAGTCCTACGAGCAGTACTTC. Its protein is CASSPTGQSYEQYF.

This clone was counted between two and nine times. The chain is built from TRBV7-3 and TRBJ2-2; 9 nucleotides line up with TRBD1. With 5 bases clipped from V and 4 bases from J, the junction kept 5 bases outside the gene matches. Germline CDR1 is SGHTA and CDR2 is FQGTGA. The CDR3 is made up of 15 amino acids. The CDR3 loop is CASSPGQGSTGELFF. The CDR3 DNA is TGTGCCAGCAGCCCGGGACAGGGTAGCACCGGGGAGCTGTTTTTT.

This chain connects TRBV7-2 to TRBJ2-7; 13 bases match TRBD2. The germline gives CDR1 SGHTA, CDR2 FQGNSA. V lost 4 bases to trimming and J lost 3 bases; unmatched junction nucleotides: 0. CDR3 length: 14 residues. The CDR3 is CASSWTSGSYEQYF. In nucleotides, the CDR3 is TGTGCCAGCAGCTGGACTAGCGGGAGCTACGAGCAGTACTTC.

This chain uses TRBV27 with TRBJ1-4; D unclear. Germline V gene sequence: CDR1 MNHEY, CDR2 SMNVEV (reference sequence). Trimming removed 5 bases from V and 4 bases from J, with 14 bases in between. This CDR3 comprises 15 residues. This CDR3 reads CASSTYAGFNEKLFF. As DNA, the CDR3 is TGTGCCAGCAGTACCTATGCGGGCTTTAATGAAAAACTGTTTTTT.

This clone was seen just once. The chain links TRBV7-2 to TRBJ1-2; D not certain. V was clipped by 5 bases and J by 3 bases, with 16 bases between them. The CDR3 covers 15 residues. CDR1 and CDR2 (germline): SGHTA, FQGNSA. The CDR3 DNA follows: TGTGCCAGCAGCCGGCGGAGTGTAGTGGACTATGGCTACACCTTC. Protein product: CASSRRSVVDYGYTF.

The genes are TRBV5-6 and TRBJ2-5; 7 positions match TRBD2. The J call is doubtful: the DNA matches TRBJ2-7 better. The CDR3 covers 15 residues. CDR1 is SGHDT and CDR2 is YYEEEE in the germline V gene. CDR3 protein: CASSFRLAGVNEQYF. CDR3 coding DNA: TGTGCCAGCAGCTTCCGCTTGGCGGGAGTCAACGAGCAGTACTTC.

This clone has just one count. The chain recombines TRBV11-2 with TRBJ2-5; D is perhaps TRBD2 (6 bases). The tail of the sequence fits TRBJ2-7 better, so the J call may be wrong. This CDR3 has 13 residues. Germline values: CDR1 SGHAT, CDR2 FQNNGV. The CDR3 DNA sequence: TGTGCCAGCAGCTTAGGGGGAGGTTACGAGCAGTACTTC. This encodes CASSLGGGYEQYF.

The V gene is TRBV19, the J gene TRBJ2-1, with a weak D call TRBD2 (6 bases). This CDR3 has 15 amino acids. Trimming left V 4 bases short and J 6 bases short, with 16 bases between. The germline gives CDR1 LNHDA, CDR2 SQIVND (reference sequence). The CDR3 DNA reads as TGTGCCAGTAGTAGGGACTCTAGCTGGGGCAATGAGCAGTTCTTC. Its translation is CASSRDSSWGNEQFF.

This clone was found once. The CDR3 coding sequence is TGTGCCAGCAGCCTCCCGACAGAGAACACCGGGGAGCTGTTTTTT. As protein: CASSLPTENTGELFF. V and J are TRBV7-3 and TRBJ2-2, with D possibly being TRBD1 (5 bases). This CDR3 contains 15 residues. Trimming stripped 5 bases from V and 1 base from J, with 11 bases between. Per the germline V gene, CDR1 is SGHTA and CDR2 is FQGTGA.

The gene calls are TRBV5-1 and TRBJ2-1; maybe TRBD2 (5 bases). CDR3 size: 14 residues. Germline assignment: CDR1 SGHRS and CDR2 YFSETQ. V lost 2 bases, J lost 5 bases, and 11 bases lay in between. CDR3 sequence: CASSFGLLNNEQFF. CDR3 DNA: TGCGCCAGCAGCTTTGGACTCCTAAACAATGAGCAGTTCTTC.

This clone was counted a few times. The genes are TRBV28 and TRBJ2-3; TRBD2 aligns across 7 bases. Germline V gives CDR1 MDHEN, CDR2 SYDVKM. This CDR3 region has 14 residues. V was clipped by 6 bases and J by 4 bases; unmatched bases: 7. The CDR3 region is CASRSAGHADTQYF. In DNA, the CDR3 is TGTGCCAGCAGATCAGCGGGGCACGCAGATACGCAGTATTTT.

The rearrangement uses TRBV18 and TRBJ2-3, with 9 bases that match TRBD1. This CDR3 has 15 amino acids. Germline V lookup: CDR1 KGHSH, CDR2 LQKENI. V lost 3 bases, J lost 3 bases, and 4 bases stayed unmatched. CDR3 DNA: TGTGCCAGCTCACCGGACAGGGGTTGGACAGATACGCAGTATTTT. As protein: CASSPDRGWTDTQYF.

The CDR3 protein is CASSQSPPSSAGTDTQYF. Here the CDR3 DNA reads TGCGCCAGCAGCCAGAGCCCGCCTAGTTCGGCTGGCACAGATACGCAGTATTTT. V usage is TRBV4-1 and J usage is TRBJ2-3; D unresolved. Germline V gene data show CDR1 as MGHRA and CDR2 as YSYEKL. V lost 3 bases to trimming and J lost 1 base, with 20 bases between them. The CDR3 spans 18 residues.

The rearrangement links TRBV28 to TRBJ2-3; 8 positions match TRBD2. The CDR3 is 16 residues long. Per the germline V gene, CDR1 is MDHEN and CDR2 is SYDVKM. After removal of 1 base from V and 4 bases from J, the junction contained 7 bases not matched to a gene. CDR3 DNA sequence: TGTGCCAGCAGTTTATTCGGAGCGGGAGCTGCAGATACGCAGTATTTT. It codes for CASSLFGAGAADTQYF.

The chain couples TRBV11-1 to TRBJ2-5; a weak D match, TRBD2 (6 bases). Germline assignment: CDR1 SGHAT and CDR2 FQDESV (reference sequence). V dropped 1 base and J dropped 5 bases, with 17 bases sitting between them. The CDR3 consists of 16 residues. The CDR3 region has the DNA TGTGCCAGCAGCTTAGAAGCGGGCCAAAGCTGGGAGACCCAGTACTTC. It codes for CASSLEAGQSWETQYF.

This chain connects TRBV27 to TRBJ2-1, with 9 nucleotides matching TRBD2. Germline V gene data show CDR1 as MNHEY and CDR2 as SMNVEV (reference sequence). The CDR3 is 16 amino acids. Trimming took 0 bases from V and 8 from J; bases not matched to a gene: 8. In DNA form, the CDR3 reads TGTGCCAGCAGTTTATCACTAGCGGGCCCCTGGGATGAGCAGTTCTTC. Protein: CASSLSLAGPWDEQFF.

This chain connects TRBV19 to TRBJ1-1; the match to TRBD1 covers 7 bases. This CDR3 has 16 residues. V shed 3 bases, J shed 0 bases, and the junction held 7 bases outside the gene matches. The V gene's germline CDR1 is LNHDA and CDR2 SQIVND (reference sequence). This chain's CDR3 is CASSIGWQGVNTEAFF. In nucleotides, the CDR3 is TGTGCCAGTAGTATTGGTTGGCAGGGGGTGAACACTGAAGCTTTCTTT.

The V and J genes are TRBV5-1 and TRBJ2-5; 9 bases fit TRBD1. The J call may be wrong; the DNA end is better matched by TRBJ2-7. The CDR3 length is 16 residues. Per germline, CDR1 SGHRS and CDR2 YFSETQ. CDR3 nucleotide sequence: TGCGCCAGCAGTTTAAGCAGGGACAGGGTCTCCTACGAGCAGTACTTC. Translation: CASSLSRDRVSYEQYF.

This chain connects TRBV28 to TRBJ1-2; 9 bases are shared with TRBD1. The V gene end was trimmed by 4 bases and the J gene end by 4 bases; junction bases not matched to a gene: 7. There are 15 residues in the CDR3. CDR1 is MDHEN and CDR2 is SYDVKM in the germline V gene. CDR3 in amino acids: CASSSLLTGGYGYTF. In DNA form, the CDR3 reads TGTGCCAGCAGTTCTTTACTGACAGGGGGCTATGGCTACACCTTC.

V is TRBV2 and J is TRBJ2-5; 9 bases agree with TRBD1. CDR3 size: 15 residues. V shed 7 bases, J shed 11 bases, and the junction held 17 bases outside the gene matches. Germline V CDR1 and CDR2: SNHLY, FYNNEI. The CDR3 reads CASTFSGQGLKEQYF. Here the CDR3 DNA reads TGTGCCAGCACTTTCTCGGGACAGGGATTGAAGGAGCAGTACTTC.

The V gene is TRBV21-1, the J gene TRBJ1-1; TRBD1 is the table's D call and was not checked against the DNA. TRBV21-1 is recorded as a pseudogene. The CDR3 is 15 residues long. Here the CDR3 reads CASSKARDSHTEAFF. The DNA of the CDR3 is TGTGCCAGCAGCAAAGCGCGTGACAGTCATACTGAAGCTTTCTTT.

This chain connects TRBV28 to TRBJ1-6; D is unresolved. The CDR3 extends over 15 amino acids. The V end lost 5 bases, the J end lost 0 bases, and 8 bases lay between the germline ends. Germline V gene data show CDR1 as MDHEN and CDR2 as SYDVKM. CDR3 DNA: TGTGCCAGCAGTGGAGGGAGCTCCTATAATTCACCCCTCCACTTT. It codes for CASSGGSSYNSPLHF.

In this sample, this clone turned up once. The chain recombines TRBV15 with TRBJ2-1; a weak D match, TRBD2 (6 bases). This CDR3 comprises 15 residues. The germline V and J ends were trimmed by 3 bases and 5 bases, with 14 bases remaining between them. Germline lookup yields CDR1 LNHNV and CDR2 YYDKDF (reference sequence). The CDR3 protein is CATSRVEGAHNEQFF. The CDR3 bases are TGTGCCACCAGCAGGGTGGAGGGAGCTCACAATGAGCAGTTCTTC. Based on the CDR3 plus reference TRBV15 and TRBJ2-1, the full variable domain is DAMVIQNPRYQVTQFGKPVTLSCSQTLNHNVMYWYQQKSSQAPKLLFHYYDKDFNNEADTPDNFQSRRPNTSFCFLDIRSPGLGDTAMYLCATSRVEGAHNEQFFGPGTRLTVL.